These 10 T cell receptor beta chains were all obtained from the same sample, sequenced in a study of molecular identifiers for immune sequencing clone quantification. In TCRdb, the PCR reads were re-called with MiXCR into one record per CDR3 protein. The data hold roughly 320,000 distinct CDR3 sequences, with about 22% observed a single time. The material sequenced was naive CD8+ T cells from blood, with Jurkat cell RNA spiked in. Subset described: FACS-sorted CD8+CD4-CCR7+CD45RA+ naive T cells. The receptor source for this set is a human donor in good health. Some libraries in this study had Jurkat cell RNA spiked in.

This clonotype occurred many times. The V call is TRBV9, the J call TRBJ1-1; no firm D call. This CDR3 comprises 11 residues. Trimming pared 0 bases from V and 14 bases from J, leaving 11 bases between. Germline CDR1 SGDLS, CDR2 YYNGEE. CDR3 sequence (DNA): TGTGCCAGCAGCGTAGGCGCAAGGCAGTTCTTT. It encodes CASSVGARQFF.

The chain combines TRBV30 with TRBJ2-7, with D perhaps TRBD2 (6 bases). The ends were cut back, 8 bases at V and 4 bases at J, with 12 bases in the middle. CDR3 length: 11 residues. Germline V gene lookup returns CDR1 GTSNPN and CDR2 SVGIG (reference sequence). The CDR3 DNA sequence: TGTGCCGTGTTCGGGGGTTACGAGCAGTACTTC. Protein: CAVFGGYEQYF.

This clonotype has a count of ten or more. V is TRBV7-9 and J is TRBJ2-3; D not certain. CDR3 size: 15 residues. The germline V gene encodes CDR1 SEHNR and CDR2 FQNEAQ (reference sequence). Trimming left V 0 bases short and J 2 bases short, with 9 bases between. CDR3 nucleotides: TGTGCCAGCAGCTTAGCTTCCCAGCACACAGATACGCAGTATTTT. It is translated as CASSLASQHTDTQYF.

This clonotype was seen many times. V usage is TRBV29-1 and J usage is TRBJ2-5; TRBD2 agrees at 10 bases. Per germline, CDR1 SQVTM and CDR2 ANQGSEA. The CDR3 loop spans 14 amino acids. Trimming cost V 3 bases and J 1 base; bases outside gene matches: 2. For the CDR3, the DNA is TGCAGCGTTGAGTTAGCGGGGGGCCAAGAGACCCAGTACTTC. It is translated as CSVELAGGQETQYF.

This sequence joins TRBV3-1 and TRBJ1-6; a weak D match, TRBD1 (6 bases). The CDR3 runs 14 residues. Between the trimmed V and J ends, which lost 0 bases and 11 bases, there was a span of 11 bases. Germline CDR1 is LGHDT and CDR2 is YNNKEL (reference sequence). Here the CDR3 reads CASSQDTDSTPLHF. CDR3 DNA: TGTGCCAGCAGCCAAGATACGGACAGTACACCCCTCCACTTT.

The V and J genes are TRBV4-2 and TRBJ2-7; D gene ambiguous. Trimming left V 3 bases short and J 3 bases short, with 9 bases between. The CDR3 extends over 13 amino acids. Per germline, CDR1 LGHNA and CDR2 YNFKEQ. CDR3 region: CASSQIDGYEQYF. The DNA of the CDR3 is TGTGCCAGCAGCCAGATCGACGGCTACGAGCAGTACTTC.

This clonotype was recorded at least ten times. The CDR3 is CASSLRGAVYTGELFF. For the CDR3, the DNA is TGTGCCAGCAGCTTGAGAGGGGCCGTCTACACCGGGGAGCTGTTTTTT. The chain is built from TRBV5-6 and TRBJ2-2, with D perhaps assigned TRBD1 or TRBD2 (5 bases each). Trimming shortened V by 1 base and J by 3 bases, and 13 bases separated the two germline ends. This CDR3 contains 16 residues. Germline CDR1 and CDR2: SGHDT and YYEEEE.

This clonotype has ten or more counts. The junction does not match germline at one end; this may be a read error. V usage is TRBV29-1 and J usage is TRBJ2-7; D perhaps matches TRBD2 (5 bases). Germline V gene data show CDR1 as SQVTM and CDR2 as ANQGSEA. The CDR3 extends over 11 amino acids. The CDR3, as DNA: TGCAGCGTTGAAGACAGCGGAACCCCCCACTTC. Protein sequence: CSVEDSGTPHF.

On this clonotype: Compared with germline, one end of the junction differs, possibly owing to a read error. The chain joins TRBV5-3 to TRBJ2-2, with D perhaps matching TRBD1 (6 bases). TRBV5-3 is flagged as an ORF with uncertain function. The CDR3 has 11 amino acids. The CDR3 region is CSSRGVGELFF. In DNA, the CDR3 is TGTTCCAGCAGGGGAGTCGGGGAGCTGTTTTTT.

Many counts were recorded for this clonotype. The CDR3 nucleotides read TGTGCCAGCCAAGACGGGCGGGAGGGCCTGAACATTCAGTACTTC. The encoded protein is CASQDGREGLNIQYF. The rearrangement links TRBV6-5 to TRBJ2-4; 9 nucleotides line up with TRBD2. With V trimmed by 8 bases and J by 7 bases, 12 bases remained unmatched. Germline loops: CDR1 MNHEY, CDR2 SVGAGI. The CDR3 has 15 residues.